The 2 T cell receptor beta chains below were found in one sample sequenced in a study of blood T cell repertoires in COVID-19. Profiling relied on immunoSEQ multiplex PCR, and the TCRdb table lists in-frame clones only, not all of them. The table has a few hundred thousand clones, 80% to 90% seen once. The sequenced material came from peripheral blood. All receptors come from a woman in her forties who had recovered from COVID-19.

The genes are TRBV3-1 (or the pseudogene TRBV3-2) and TRBJ2-5; D ambiguous. The CDR3 is 14 amino acids. Germline CDR1 is LGHDT and CDR2 is YNNKEL (reference sequence). V lost 0 bases, J lost 2 bases, and 7 bases lay in between. Here the CDR3 DNA reads TGTGCCAGCAGCCAAGAACCTACTCAAGAGACCCAGTACTTC. Translation gives CASSQEPTQETQYF.

V usage is TRBV19 and J usage is TRBJ1-6, with a weak D call TRBD1 (5 bases). The CDR3 is made up of 13 amino acids. Germline-derived CDR1 and CDR2 are LNHDA and SQIVND (reference sequence). Trimming removed 5 bases at V and 7 bases at J, with 9 bases between. The CDR3 nucleotides are TGTGCCAGTAGTTCAGGGCTGAATTCACCCCTCCACTTT. As protein: CASSSGLNSPLHF. Complete variable domain (other parts from reference TRBV19 and TRBJ1-6): DGGITQSPKYLFRKEGQNVTLSCEQNLNHDAMYWYRQDPGQGLRLIYYSQIVNDFQKGDIAEGYSVSREKKESFPLTVTSAQKNPTAFYLCASSSGLNSPLHFGNGTRLTVT.